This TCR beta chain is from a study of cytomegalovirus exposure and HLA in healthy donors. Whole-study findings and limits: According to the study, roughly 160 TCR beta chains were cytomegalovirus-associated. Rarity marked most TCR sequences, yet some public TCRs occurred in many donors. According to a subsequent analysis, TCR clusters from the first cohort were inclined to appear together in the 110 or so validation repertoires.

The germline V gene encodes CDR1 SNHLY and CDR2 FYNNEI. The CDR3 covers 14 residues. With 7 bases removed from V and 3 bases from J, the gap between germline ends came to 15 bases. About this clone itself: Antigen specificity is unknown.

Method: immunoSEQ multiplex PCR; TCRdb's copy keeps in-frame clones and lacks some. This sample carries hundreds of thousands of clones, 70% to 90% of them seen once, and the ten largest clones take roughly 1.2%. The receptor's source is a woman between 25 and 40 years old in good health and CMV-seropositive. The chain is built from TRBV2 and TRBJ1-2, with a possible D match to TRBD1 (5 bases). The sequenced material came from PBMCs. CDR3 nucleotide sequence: TGTGCCAGCATCCAGAATCGGGGGGACTATGGCTACACCTTC. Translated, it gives CASIQNRGDYGYTF.